This T cell receptor (beta chain) was found in a study of T-cell reconstitution after alpha-beta-depleted transplantation in children. Overall study findings and caveats: It was surviving recipient T cells and thymic progenitors that gave some patients high TCRbeta diversity at day 60.

The germline V gene has CDR1 KGHDR and CDR2 SFDVKD. The J segment lost 5 bases and the V segment lost 4 bases, leaving 7 bases of the junction unmatched. The length of the CDR3 is 17 residues. This clonotype was detected many times. Its antigen is unidentified. As it was prepared, the TCRbeta library received unique molecular identifiers. TCRdb re-derived calls from the PCR reads in MiXCR, one entry per CDR3 protein. The table has fewer than 35,000 distinct CDR3 sequences, 6.3% seen once. The TCR sequence derives from a male patient under 18 who had a stem cell transplant for acute myeloid leukemia, so the T cells may come from the graft donor. The sequences come from PBMCs, mostly from graft donor cells, collected 180 days after TCRalphabeta/CD19-depleted stem cell transplant. The chain uses TRBV24-1 and TRBJ2-3, with 14 bases that match TRBD2. The CDR3 DNA reads as TGTGCCACCAGTGAAACCCCAGGGACTAGCGGGAGAGATACGCAGTATTTT. It translates to CATSETPGTSGRDTQYF.